Here is one T cell receptor (beta chain) with its context. The sample is drawn from a study of blood T cell repertoires in COVID-19. Study in general: The United States, Italy and Spain provided the acute and convalescent COVID-19 samples.

Using immunoSEQ multiplex PCR, the repertoire was profiled, and TCRdb retains in-frame clones only, with some absent. The sample gives roughly 350,000 clones, roughly 88% of which show up once; 4% is in the top ten. The sequenced sample was peripheral blood. This receptor was identified in a woman aged 45-59 years with active or convalescent COVID-19.

CDR3 region: CAATGNYNEQFF. CDR3 DNA sequence: TGTGCCGCGACGGGGAACTACAATGAGCAGTTCTTC. This chain links TRBV30 with TRBJ2-1, with a weak D call TRBD2 (5 bases). Germline lookup yields CDR1 GTSNPN and CDR2 SVGIG (reference sequence). Trimming shortened V by 8 bases and J by 3 bases, and 11 bases separated the two germline ends. This CDR3 comprises 12 residues.